The 20 T cell receptor beta chains below come from one sample, sequenced in a study of OX40 agonist ivuxolimab in advanced cancers. Sequenced by immunoSEQ multiplex PCR; TCRdb stores in-frame clones only, minus some. The table lists about 80,000 clones, approximately 85% of them singletons, with roughly 25% in the top ten. Source: CD4+ or CD8+ T cells sorted from blood, taken in a trial of the OX40 agonist ivuxolimab. All receptors come from an adult with an advanced solid tumor such as melanoma, head and neck, liver or kidney cancer.

V and J are TRBV6-1 and TRBJ2-1; the D call may be TRBD1 or TRBD2 (6 bases each). The CDR3 is 12 residues long. V was trimmed by 7 bases and J by 9 bases, leaving 13 bases between them. Per germline, CDR1 MNHNS and CDR2 SASEGT. The CDR3 reads CASTAGEAEQFF. CDR3 coding DNA: TGTGCCAGCACAGCAGGGGAGGCTGAGCAGTTCTTC.

The rearrangement uses TRBV7-9 and TRBJ1-6, with D possibly matching TRBD1 (6 bases). This CDR3 is 16 amino acids long. Germline V gene sequence: CDR1 SEHNR, CDR2 FQNEAQ (reference sequence). The V gene lost 5 bases and the J gene lost 5 bases, with 16 bases spanning the gap. The CDR3 nucleotides are TGTGCCAGCAGCCCCTATCGTTCAGGGGATAATTCACCCCTCCACTTT. It specifies CASSPYRSGDNSPLHF.

The chain has TRBV18 and TRBJ2-5; D is undetermined. The CDR3 has 11 amino acids. V was pared by 1 base and J by 3 bases, with 0 bases between. CDR1 and CDR2 (germline): KGHSH, LQKENI. The CDR3 nucleotides are TGTGCCAGCTCACCACAAGAGACCCAGTACTTC. Translated: CASSPQETQYF.

This sequence joins TRBV2 and TRBJ2-5; TRBD2 agrees at 9 bases. J was trimmed by 4 bases and V by 3 bases; bases with no gene match: 9. The V gene's germline CDR1 is SNHLY and CDR2 FYNNEI. The CDR3 runs 16 residues. CDR3 in DNA: TGTGCCAGCAGTGAGTCTAGCGGGATCCGGGGAGAGACCCAGTACTTC. Protein sequence: CASSESSGIRGETQYF.

Only one count was recorded for this clone. The chain employs TRBV9 and TRBJ2-3, with 7 bases that match TRBD2. Germline assignment: CDR1 SGDLS and CDR2 YYNGEE. Trimming removed 7 bases from V and 0 bases from J; junction bases left unmatched: 8. The CDR3 is 15 residues long. For the CDR3, the DNA is TGTGCCAGCTCTCGAGCGGGAACTAGCACAGATACGCAGTATTTT. The encoded protein is CASSRAGTSTDTQYF.

The chain has TRBV6-5 and TRBJ2-1; TRBD2 might be the D (6 bases). Trimming left V 6 bases short and J 4 bases short, with 13 bases between. The germline V gene encodes CDR1 MNHEY and CDR2 SVGAGI. This CDR3 is built from 14 residues. CDR3 DNA sequence: TGTGCCAGCAGCCCGCCCGGGACTTACAATGAGCAGTTCTTC. Translating gives CASSPPGTYNEQFF.

The genes are TRBV6-6 and TRBJ1-1; D is undetermined. The CDR3 totals 13 residues. CDR1 and CDR2 (germline): MNHNY, SVGAGI (reference sequence). V dropped 5 bases and J dropped 2 bases, with 9 bases sitting between them. The CDR3 here is CASSPLLNTEAFF. The CDR3 nucleotides read TGTGCCAGCAGTCCGCTCCTTAACACTGAAGCTTTCTTT.

J is TRBJ2-1 and V is TRBV9; the D call may be TRBD1 or TRBD2 (9 bases each). The V and J ends lost 4 bases and 4 bases respectively, with 36 bases between them. The germline V gene encodes CDR1 SGDLS and CDR2 YYNGEE. The length of the CDR3 is 22 residues. CDR3 protein: CASSSTGTGFVFGTSTYNEQFF. The CDR3 bases are TGTGCCAGCAGCTCCACCGGGACAGGGTTCGTATTTGGGACTAGCACGTACAATGAGCAGTTCTTC.

The CDR3 DNA reads as TGTGCCAGCAGCCCGGGACTAGCGGGAGCATTCGGGCAAGAGACCCAGTACTTC. Its protein is CASSPGLAGAFGQETQYF. The genes are TRBV5-4 and TRBJ2-5; 14 bases line up with TRBD2. CDR3 length equals 18 residues. V was clipped by 4 bases and J by 2 bases; unmatched bases: 10. Germline CDR1 SGHNT, CDR2 YYREEE (reference sequence).

The chain couples TRBV5-1 to TRBJ2-1; TRBD1 might be the D (6 bases). In germline, CDR1 is SGHRS, CDR2 YFSETQ. The CDR3 totals 15 residues. The V end lost 1 base, the J end lost 8 bases, and 16 bases lay between the germline ends. CDR3 protein: CASSLPAGVLDEQFF. In nucleotides, the CDR3 is TGCGCCAGCAGCTTGCCCGCAGGGGTTCTGGATGAGCAGTTCTTC.

The CDR3 DNA reads as TGTGCCAGCTTGTCCCAGCTCCAAGAGACCCAGTACTTC. This translates into CASLSQLQETQYF. V is TRBV28 and J is TRBJ2-5; D unclear. CDR1 and CDR2 (germline): MDHEN, SYDVKM. This CDR3 has 13 amino acids. The germline V and J ends were trimmed by 8 bases and 1 base, with 11 bases remaining between them.

The V and J genes are TRBV4-1 and TRBJ2-2, with 11 bases that match TRBD1. Trimming took 3 bases from V and 6 from J; bases not matched to a gene: 9. CDR1 and CDR2 (germline): MGHRA, YSYEKL. The CDR3 loop spans 17 amino acids. The CDR3 loop is CASSQRTGQGAPGELFF. The CDR3 nucleotides read TGCGCCAGCAGCCAGCGTACCGGACAGGGGGCCCCCGGGGAGCTGTTTTTT.

The chain combines TRBV28 with TRBJ2-7, with 8 bases that match TRBD1. This CDR3 region has 15 residues. Germline-derived CDR1 and CDR2 are MDHEN and SYDVKM. The trim removed 2 bases at V and 5 bases at J, leaving 8 bases unmatched. The DNA of the CDR3 is TGTGCCAGCAGTTTAATGGACAGGGCGTACAACGAGCAGTACTTC. It codes for CASSLMDRAYNEQYF.

The rearrangement uses TRBV5-1 and TRBJ1-2; TRBD1 is a possible D gene (5 bases). Germline values: CDR1 SGHRS, CDR2 YFSETQ. The CDR3 runs to 14 residues. Trimming cost V 5 bases and J 4 bases, with 15 bases left between them. CDR3: CASREDTRTYGYTF. The CDR3 DNA follows: TGCGCCAGCAGGGAGGACACCCGAACCTATGGCTACACCTTC.

This chain links TRBV29-1 with TRBJ1-2, with TRBD1 as a possible D gene (5 bases). Germline CDR1 is SQVTM and CDR2 is ANQGSEA. The V end was cut by 6 bases, the J end by 0 bases, with 17 bases between. The CDR3 consists of 15 residues. CDR3 loop: CSVGTSWGANYGYTF. The CDR3 coding sequence is TGCAGCGTAGGGACTTCCTGGGGTGCTAACTATGGCTACACCTTC.

The chain recombines TRBV30 with TRBJ1-4; tentative D call: TRBD1 (6 bases). The CDR3 contains 15 residues. The germline CDR1 and CDR2 sequences are GTSNPN and SVGIG (reference sequence). V was cut by 3 bases and J by 1 base, with 12 bases left in between. The CDR3 loop is CAWRRTVQTNEKLFF. Here the CDR3 DNA reads TGTGCCTGGAGGAGGACAGTTCAAACTAATGAAAAACTGTTTTTT.

The genes are TRBV29-1 and TRBJ1-2; 10 nucleotides match TRBD1. The CDR3 contains 15 residues. Germline lookup yields CDR1 SQVTM and CDR2 ANQGSEA. V was clipped by 2 bases and J by 3 bases; unmatched bases: 6. The chain's CDR3 is CSVERQGAGDYGYTF. DNA of the CDR3: TGCAGCGTTGAACGACAGGGGGCTGGGGACTATGGCTACACCTTC.

This sequence joins TRBV28 and TRBJ1-1, with D hard to call. Germline assignment: CDR1 MDHEN and CDR2 SYDVKM. The CDR3 runs 13 residues. V lost 6 bases, J lost 3 bases, and 11 bases lay in between. In DNA, the CDR3 is TGTGCCAGCAGACCAACCCGGGACACTGAAGCTTTCTTT. It yields the protein CASRPTRDTEAFF.

In DNA, the CDR3 is TGCGCCAGCAGTGAGTCCGGGGTTGACTATGGCTACACCTTC. Its protein product is CASSESGVDYGYTF. The chain links TRBV10-1 to TRBJ1-2; D uncertain. V lost 0 bases and J 3 bases, leaving 8 bases between the germline ends. CDR3 length: 14 residues. The germline V gene encodes CDR1 WNHNN and CDR2 SYGVQD (reference sequence).

The CDR3 coding sequence is TGTGCCAGCAGCTCCGGACAGCGACAAGAGACCCAGTACTTC. Residues: CASSSGQRQETQYF. The chain carries TRBV5-4 and TRBJ2-5; tentative D call: TRBD1 (6 bases). V was cut by 3 bases and J by 2 bases, with 11 bases left in between. Germline V gene sequence: CDR1 SGHNT, CDR2 YYREEE (reference sequence). This CDR3 region has 14 residues.